The sequence of this T cell receptor (beta chain) was determined in a study of shared clonotypes between healthy human individuals. Findings and caveats of the study: Among donors, clonotype sharing was expected to be affected by sequencing depth. A limitation of the genetic and exposure-history diversity represented arose from few donors.

Note on this clone: Antigen: not known.

Generated by immunoSEQ multiplex PCR, the TCRdb table keeps only in-frame clones and is missing some. Of under 2.5 million clones detected, around 90% appear once; the ten largest clones hold around 0.35%. From CD4+ cells came CD45RA+ naive and CD45RA-negative memory subsets. Deletions cut 2 bases from V and 0 bases from J, with 11 bases between. This CDR3 comprises 16 residues. CDR1 and CDR2 from the germline V gene are SEHNR and FQNEAQ (reference sequence). This clonotype was obtained from a man aged 18-30 years in good health. Some clones in this sample may be carry-over from other donors' samples. The chain recombines TRBV7-9 with TRBJ1-3; D is unresolved. The material sequenced was naive CD4+ T cells from PBMCs. Subset: CD45RA+ positively selected. CDR3 bases: TGTGCCAGCAGCTTAAGTACGCGGCTCTCTGGAAACACCATATATTTT. It specifies CASSLSTRLSGNTIYF.